This T cell receptor (beta chain) is from a study of blood T cell repertoires in COVID-19. About the research overall: The study drew acute and convalescent COVID-19 samples from the United States, Italy and Spain.

The authors' processing: Amplification of reference gene primers was used by the study to estimate nucleated cell counts. Produced via immunoSEQ multiplex PCR; TCRdb's table is partial and in-frame only. The DNA gave D and trimming, while V, J and clone size come from that table. The table lists roughly 300,000 clones, approximately 86% of them singletons. CDR3 length: 17 residues. The V and J ends lost 6 bases and 4 bases, in that order; junction bases with no gene match: 10. CDR1 and CDR2 from the germline V gene are MNHEY and SVGEGT. The source of this sequence is a middle-aged woman with acute COVID-19. Sequencing input: PBMCs or T cells enriched from blood (not recorded which). V usage is TRBV6-2 or TRBV6-3 and J usage is TRBJ2-3, with 13 bases identical to TRBD2. This CDR3 reads CASRYGLAGDEADTQYF. CDR3 in DNA: TGTGCCAGCAGGTACGGACTAGCGGGAGATGAGGCAGATACGCAGTATTTT.